These 24 T cell receptor beta chains came from one sample sequenced in a study of blood T cells in healthy people across ages. Using a J-beta primer mix together with a sample-barcoded 5' primer, a second PCR was run for roughly 6 to 12 cycles. In TCRdb, the 5' RACE reads were re-called with MiXCR into one record per CDR3 protein. The table has hundreds of thousands of distinct CDR3 sequences, about 53% seen once. Sequencing used blood. Receptors originate from a man older than 75 in good health.

Turning to this clonotype: An end of the junction differs from the germline gene, which may be a read error. The V gene is TRBV3-1, the J gene TRBJ1-2; D perhaps matches TRBD1 (6 bases). This CDR3 spans 14 amino acids. CDR1 LGHDT and CDR2 YNNKEL come from the germline V gene (reference sequence). This CDR3 is CASSDGGGNYGCTF. The CDR3 DNA sequence: TGTGCCAGCAGCGATGGGGGGGGCAACTATGGCTGCACCTTC.

CDR3 in amino acids: CASSRVAGELFF. The CDR3 nucleotides are TGTGCCAGCAGTCGGGTCGCCGGGGAGCTGTTTTTT. V gene TRBV25-1 combines with J gene TRBJ2-2, with D unresolved. The CDR3 runs 12 residues. In germline, CDR1 is MGHDK, CDR2 SYGVNS. V lost 5 bases and J 6 bases, leaving 7 bases between the germline ends.

This clonotype was counted a few times. This rearrangement joins TRBV10-2 to TRBJ2-3; D ambiguous. Germline assignment: CDR1 WSHSY and CDR2 SAAADI. The ends were cut back, 5 bases at V and 0 bases at J, with 6 bases in the middle. The CDR3 runs to 13 residues. The CDR3 bases are TGCGCCAGCAGTCGTTATAGCACAGATACGCAGTATTTT. As protein: CASSRYSTDTQYF.

The rearrangement uses TRBV10-3 and TRBJ2-5, with 13 positions matching TRBD2. The J call may be faulty, since TRBJ2-7 better matches the DNA end. The CDR3 is 13 amino acids. From germline, CDR1 is ENHRY and CDR2 SYGVKD. The DNA of the CDR3 is TGTGCCTATGGACTAGCGGGGGACGCCGAGCAGTACTTC. Residues: CAYGLAGDAEQYF.

The rearrangement uses TRBV3-1 and TRBJ1-5; tentative D call: TRBD1 (6 bases). From germline, CDR1 is LGHDT and CDR2 YNNKEL (reference sequence). V gave up 0 bases and J gave up 6 bases, with 15 bases separating them. This CDR3 is 16 amino acids long. Written as DNA, the CDR3 is TGTGCCAGCAGCCAAGATCCCCCGGGGGCAGGTCAGCCCCAGCATTTT. Protein: CASSQDPPGAGQPQHF. The variable domain in full, with the rest retrieved from reference TRBV3-1 and TRBJ1-5, is DTAVSQTPKYLVTQMGNDKSIKCEQNLGHDTMYWYKQDSKKFLKIMFSYNNKELIINETVPNRFSPKSPDKAHLNLHINSLELGDSAVYFCASSQDPPGAGQPQHFGDGTRLSIL.

The chain has TRBV4-1 and TRBJ1-2; 8 bases agree with TRBD1. The CDR3 extends over 15 amino acids. CDR1 MGHRA and CDR2 YSYEKL come from the germline V gene. J lost 4 bases, V lost 2 bases, and 6 bases had no gene match. The CDR3 coding sequence is TGCGCCAGCAGCCAACAACAGGGGGACTTCTATGGCTACACCTTC. Encoded protein: CASSQQQGDFYGYTF.

This clonotype has more than one count but fewer than ten. This chain connects TRBV29-1 to TRBJ2-5, with a tentative D call TRBD1 (6 bases). The assigned J gene may be wrong: the sequence end matches TRBJ2-7 better. Germline CDR1 is SQVTM and CDR2 is ANQGSEA. The CDR3 totals 11 residues. The CDR3 loop is CSVFVGGEQYF. DNA for the CDR3: TGCAGCGTTTTCGTAGGGGGCGAGCAGTACTTC.

J is TRBJ2-3 and V is TRBV7-2, with 12 positions matching TRBD2. CDR1 is SGHTA and CDR2 is FQGNSA in the germline V gene. The length of the CDR3 is 20 residues. Germline trimming cut 4 bases from V and 1 base from J; bases unmatched to any gene: 15. The DNA of the CDR3 is TGTGCCAGCAGCTATGTCGGGACAGGTCGACTAGCGGGAGGCACAGATACGCAGTATTTT. Protein: CASSYVGTGRLAGGTDTQYF.

The gene calls are TRBV20-1 and TRBJ2-1; no reliable D call. In germline, CDR1 is DFQATT, CDR2 SNEGSKA (reference sequence). The CDR3 sequence is 16 residues long. Trimming stripped 1 base from V and 0 bases from J, with 13 bases between. CDR3 in amino acids: CSARVRAARSYNEQFF. CDR3 sequence (DNA): TGCAGTGCTAGAGTCCGGGCGGCGCGCTCCTACAATGAGCAGTTCTTC.

This clonotype was seen more than once but under ten times. The chain has TRBV29-1 and TRBJ2-1, with a possible D match to TRBD2 (6 bases). Per germline, CDR1 SQVTM and CDR2 ANQGSEA. Trimming cost V 4 bases and J 6 bases, with 13 bases left between them. This CDR3 has 13 residues. The CDR3: CSVAPTRGNEQFF. In DNA form, the CDR3 reads TGCAGCGTTGCCCCGACTAGGGGCAATGAGCAGTTCTTC.

This clonotype was counted only a few times. The rearrangement links TRBV12-3 or TRBV12-4 to TRBJ2-1; D is tentatively TRBD1 or TRBD2 (5 bases each). The CDR3 covers 15 residues. V dropped 2 bases and J dropped 3 bases, with 11 bases sitting between them. The CDR3 coding sequence is TGTGCCAGCAGTTTATTGAGGGGCTTCTACAATGAGCAGTTCTTC. Its translation: CASSLLRGFYNEQFF.

The sample holds a few counts of this clonotype. CDR3 loop: CASSFGQETQYF. As DNA, the CDR3 is TGTGCCAGCAGTTTCGGACAAGAGACCCAGTACTTC. The chain couples TRBV6-2 or TRBV6-3 to TRBJ2-5; no firm D call. V dropped 4 bases and J dropped 2 bases, with 5 bases sitting between them. Looked up from germline, CDR1 is MNHEY and CDR2 is SVGEGT. The CDR3 sequence is 12 residues long.

Only a few counts were recorded for this clonotype. V is TRBV5-1 and J is TRBJ2-7, with D uncertain. Germline lookup yields CDR1 SGHRS and CDR2 YFSETQ. The CDR3 totals 14 residues. V gave up 0 bases and J gave up 3 bases, with 10 bases separating them. The CDR3 reads CASSLDSWIYEQYF. The CDR3 nucleotides are TGCGCCAGCAGCTTGGACAGCTGGATCTACGAGCAGTACTTC.

The count of this clonotype is one. The gene calls are TRBV3-1 and TRBJ1-1, with a tentative D call TRBD1 (6 bases). Deletions cut 3 bases from V and 3 bases from J, with 14 bases between. The CDR3 runs 15 residues. Per the germline V gene, CDR1 is LGHDT and CDR2 is YNNKEL (reference sequence). The CDR3 sequence: CASSHQGGEDTEAFF. The DNA of the CDR3 is TGTGCCAGCAGCCATCAAGGGGGGGAGGACACTGAAGCTTTCTTT.

The CDR3 loop reads CASSRPGQGLPGYNEQFF. The CDR3, as DNA: TGTGCCAGCAGCCGCCCGGGACAGGGGCTCCCGGGCTACAATGAGCAGTTCTTC. The gene calls are TRBV3-1 and TRBJ2-1; 10 nucleotides agree with TRBD1. Germline-derived CDR1 and CDR2 are LGHDT and YNNKEL (reference sequence). The CDR3 runs to 18 residues. The ends lost 4 bases at V and 3 bases at J; junction bases unmatched: 12.

This rearrangement joins TRBV2 to TRBJ2-1, with TRBD2 matching over 10 bases. Germline CDR1 and CDR2: SNHLY and FYNNEI. This CDR3 spans 15 amino acids. With V trimmed by 3 bases and J by 10 bases, 9 bases remained unmatched. The CDR3 DNA follows: TGTGCCAGCAGTGAGTCCCTAGCGGGAGCAAGCGAGCAGTTCTTC. Protein: CASSESLAGASEQFF.

This clonotype appeared a few times. The chain couples TRBV20-1 to TRBJ2-1; 10 bases are shared with TRBD2. The CDR3 extends over 14 amino acids. Germline values: CDR1 DFQATT, CDR2 SNEGSKA (reference sequence). The V gene end was trimmed by 5 bases and the J gene end by 8 bases; junction bases not matched to a gene: 9. The CDR3: CSAVRLAGDYEQFF. For the CDR3, the DNA is TGCAGTGCTGTCAGACTAGCGGGCGATTATGAGCAGTTCTTC.

This clonotype showed up just a few times. This sequence joins TRBV3-1 and TRBJ1-2, with D possibly being TRBD1 (5 bases). From germline, CDR1 is LGHDT and CDR2 YNNKEL (reference sequence). This CDR3 is built from 13 residues. Between the trimmed V and J ends, which lost 1 base and 8 bases, there was a span of 11 bases. The CDR3 nucleotides are TGTGCCAGCAGCCAAGGACAGCTTATGGGCTACACCTTC. It specifies CASSQGQLMGYTF.

The rearrangement joins TRBV12-3 or TRBV12-4 to TRBJ1-1; possible D gene TRBD1, 5 bases. Trimming removed 3 bases from V and 9 bases from J, with 14 bases in between. CDR3 size: 13 residues. CDR3 in DNA: TGTGCCAGCAGTTTGGGGCCAGGGAGTCAAGCTTTCTTT. Translated: CASSLGPGSQAFF.

This clonotype was observed a handful of times. The J gene is TRBJ2-5, the V gene TRBV7-2; D is possibly TRBD2 (5 bases). CDR1 and CDR2 from the germline V gene are SGHTA and FQGNSA. CDR3 length: 14 residues. The V end lost 5 bases, the J end lost 2 bases, and 12 bases lay between the germline ends. The chain's CDR3 is CASSQEVKQETQYF. The CDR3 DNA reads as TGTGCCAGCAGCCAGGAGGTTAAACAAGAGACCCAGTACTTC.

This clonotype appeared once. The CDR3 is CAWRPPGAVNQPQHF. CDR3 in DNA: TGTGCCTGGAGACCGCCGGGGGCAGTTAATCAGCCCCAGCATTTT. The rearrangement uses TRBV30 and TRBJ1-5; D might be TRBD1 (6 bases). Germline V gene data show CDR1 as GTSNPN and CDR2 as SVGIG (reference sequence). Trimming took 3 bases from V and 4 from J, leaving 16 bases between them. This CDR3 is built from 15 residues.

The chain employs TRBV2 and TRBJ1-2, with no clear D. V lost 7 bases, J lost 2 bases, and 14 bases lay in between. Germline values: CDR1 SNHLY, CDR2 FYNNEI. CDR3 length: 14 amino acids. This CDR3 reads CASTEGGENYGYTF. The CDR3 nucleotides read TGTGCCAGCACCGAGGGCGGGGAAAACTATGGCTACACCTTC.

The chain uses TRBV6-1 and TRBJ2-7; D unresolved. Trimming removed 5 bases from V and 7 bases from J, with 12 bases in between. Germline loops: CDR1 MNHNS, CDR2 SASEGT. The CDR3 consists of 12 residues. The CDR3: CASSSATWEQYF. The CDR3 nucleotides are TGTGCCAGCAGTTCCGCTACCTGGGAGCAGTACTTC.

The chain has TRBV5-5 and TRBJ1-1; a possible D gene is TRBD1 (6 bases). The CDR3 extends over 12 amino acids. Trimming left V 2 bases short and J 5 bases short, with 7 bases between. Germline V gene data show CDR1 as SGHKS and CDR2 as YYEKEE (reference sequence). As DNA, the CDR3 is TGTGCCAGCAGCTTACAGGGAACTGAAGCTTTCTTT. It yields the protein CASSLQGTEAFF.